This T cell receptor beta chain appears in the sequencing data of a study of T cells in localized non-small cell lung cancer. Study observations and caveats: Uninvolved neighboring lung showed the greatest T cell clonality, exceeding tumor.

The sample holds a few counts of this clone. Its antigen is still unknown. V was clipped by 1 base and J by 6 bases; unmatched bases: 9. The CDR3 covers 16 residues. CDR1 MNHGY and CDR2 SAAAGT come from the germline V gene. Assay used: immunoSEQ multiplex PCR; TCRdb lists only in-frame clones, some missing. The sample contains around 3,900 clones, about 25% of which appear only once. V gene TRBV6-8 combines with J gene TRBJ2-5; 9 bases fit TRBD2. This receptor was obtained from a male donor at least 60 years old with stage I lung adenocarcinoma. Material: lung tumor tissue, obtained before any cancer treatment. The CDR3 DNA follows: TGTGCCAGCAGTTACTTGGCTAGCGGGGATAGGAAGACCCAGTACTTC. This translates into CASSYLASGDRKTQYF.